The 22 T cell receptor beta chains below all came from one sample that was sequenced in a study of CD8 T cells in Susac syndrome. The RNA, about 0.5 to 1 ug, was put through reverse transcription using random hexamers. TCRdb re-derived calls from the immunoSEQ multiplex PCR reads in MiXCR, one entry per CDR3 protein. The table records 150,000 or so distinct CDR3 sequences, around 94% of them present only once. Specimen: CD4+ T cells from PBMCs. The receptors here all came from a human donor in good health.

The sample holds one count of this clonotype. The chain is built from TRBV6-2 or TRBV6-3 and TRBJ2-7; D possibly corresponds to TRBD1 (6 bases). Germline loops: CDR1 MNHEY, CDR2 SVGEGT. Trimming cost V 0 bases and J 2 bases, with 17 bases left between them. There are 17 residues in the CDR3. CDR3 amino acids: CASSYSISGTLTYEQYF. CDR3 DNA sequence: TGTGCCAGCAGTTACTCGATAAGTGGGACACTTACCTACGAGCAGTACTTC.

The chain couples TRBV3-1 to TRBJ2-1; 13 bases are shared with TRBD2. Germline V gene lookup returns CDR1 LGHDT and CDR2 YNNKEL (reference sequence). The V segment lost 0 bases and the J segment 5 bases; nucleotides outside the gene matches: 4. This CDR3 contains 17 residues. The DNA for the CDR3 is TGTGCCAGCAGCCAAGAGCGACTAGCGGGGGGAAACAATGAGCAGTTCTTC. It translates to CASSQERLAGGNNEQFF.

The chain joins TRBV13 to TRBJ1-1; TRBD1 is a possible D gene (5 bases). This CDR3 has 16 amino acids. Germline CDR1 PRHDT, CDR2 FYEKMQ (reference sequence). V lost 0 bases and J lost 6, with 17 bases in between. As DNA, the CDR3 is TGTGCCAGCAGCTTAGGGGCAGGACGTTGGGGCTCTGAAGCTTTCTTT. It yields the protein CASSLGAGRWGSEAFF.

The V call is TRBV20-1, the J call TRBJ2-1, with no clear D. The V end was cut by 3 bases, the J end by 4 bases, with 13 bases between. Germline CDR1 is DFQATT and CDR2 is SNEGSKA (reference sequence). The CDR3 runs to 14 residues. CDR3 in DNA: TGCAGTGCTAGGACTCGATTTGGATACAATGAGCAGTTCTTC. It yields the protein CSARTRFGYNEQFF.

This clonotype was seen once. This CDR3 reads CAWSGGPPNEQYF. The CDR3 bases are TGTGCCTGGAGTGGAGGGCCCCCGAACGAGCAGTACTTC. The V gene is TRBV30, the J gene TRBJ2-7, with D maybe TRBD2 (5 bases). CDR3 size: 13 residues. Germline assignment: CDR1 GTSNPN and CDR2 SVGIG (reference sequence). Trimming took off 1 base at V and 5 bases at J, with 12 bases between the two ends.

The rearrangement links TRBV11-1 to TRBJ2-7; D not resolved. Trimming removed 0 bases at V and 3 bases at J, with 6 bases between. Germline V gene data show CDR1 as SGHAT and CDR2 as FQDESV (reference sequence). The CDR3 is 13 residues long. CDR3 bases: TGTGCCAGCAGCTTAGCCAAGGGCTACGAGCAGTACTTC. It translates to CASSLAKGYEQYF.

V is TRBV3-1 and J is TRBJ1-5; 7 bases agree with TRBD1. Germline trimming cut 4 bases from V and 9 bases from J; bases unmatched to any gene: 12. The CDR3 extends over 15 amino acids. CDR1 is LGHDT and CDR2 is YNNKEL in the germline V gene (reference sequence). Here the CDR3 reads CASSPSTGNLLPQHF. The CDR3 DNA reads TGTGCCAGCAGCCCGTCGACAGGGAATTTACTGCCCCAGCATTTT.

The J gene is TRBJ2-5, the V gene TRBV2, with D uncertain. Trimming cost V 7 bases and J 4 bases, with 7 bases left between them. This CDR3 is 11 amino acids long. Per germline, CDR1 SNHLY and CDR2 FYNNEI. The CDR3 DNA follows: TGTGCCAGCAATAACGGAGAGACCCAGTACTTC. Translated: CASNNGETQYF.

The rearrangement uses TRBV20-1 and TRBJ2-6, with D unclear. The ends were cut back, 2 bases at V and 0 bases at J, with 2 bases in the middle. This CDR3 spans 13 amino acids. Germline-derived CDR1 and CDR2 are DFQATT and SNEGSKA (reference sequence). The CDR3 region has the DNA TGCAGTGCTAGACTCTCTGGGGCCAACGTCCTGACTTTC. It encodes CSARLSGANVLTF.

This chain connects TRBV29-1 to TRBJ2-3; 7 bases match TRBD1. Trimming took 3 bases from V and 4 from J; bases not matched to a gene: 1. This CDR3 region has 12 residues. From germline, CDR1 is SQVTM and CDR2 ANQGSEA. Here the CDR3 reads CSVEGQSDTQYF. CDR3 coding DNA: TGCAGCGTTGAGGGACAGTCAGATACGCAGTATTTT.

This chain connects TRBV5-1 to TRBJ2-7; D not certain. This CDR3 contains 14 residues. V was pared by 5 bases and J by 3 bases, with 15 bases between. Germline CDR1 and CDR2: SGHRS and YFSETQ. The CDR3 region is CASREGQLDYEQYF. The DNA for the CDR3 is TGCGCCAGCAGGGAAGGTCAGCTGGACTACGAGCAGTACTTC. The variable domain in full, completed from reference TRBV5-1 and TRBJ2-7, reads KAGVTQTPRYLIKTRGQQVTLSCSPISGHRSVSWYQQTPGQGLQFLFEYFSETQRNKGNFPGRFSGRQFSNSRSEMNVSTLELGDSALYLCASREGQLDYEQYFGPGTRLTVT.

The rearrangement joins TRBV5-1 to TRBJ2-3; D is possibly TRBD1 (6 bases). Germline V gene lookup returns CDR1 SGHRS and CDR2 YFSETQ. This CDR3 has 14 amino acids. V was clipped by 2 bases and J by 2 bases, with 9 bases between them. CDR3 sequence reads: CASSFLGATDTQYF. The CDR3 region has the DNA TGCGCCAGCAGCTTCTTGGGGGCCACAGATACGCAGTATTTT.

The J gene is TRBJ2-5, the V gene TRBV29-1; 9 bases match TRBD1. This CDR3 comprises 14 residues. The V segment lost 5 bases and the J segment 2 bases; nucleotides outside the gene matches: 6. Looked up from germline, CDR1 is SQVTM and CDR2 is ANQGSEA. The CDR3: CSVRTGARQETQYF. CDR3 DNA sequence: TGCAGCGTTCGGACAGGGGCGAGGCAAGAGACCCAGTACTTC.

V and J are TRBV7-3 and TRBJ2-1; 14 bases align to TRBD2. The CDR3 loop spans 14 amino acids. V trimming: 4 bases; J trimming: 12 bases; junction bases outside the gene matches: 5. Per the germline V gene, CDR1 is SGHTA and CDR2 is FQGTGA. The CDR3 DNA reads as TGTGCCAGCAGCTCCGGACTAGCGGGGGGTCGGCAGTTCTTC. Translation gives CASSSGLAGGRQFF.

CDR3 DNA: TGCAGCGTTGAAGATCAGCCGAATCAGCCCCAGCATTTT. Its translation is CSVEDQPNQPQHF. The chain carries TRBV29-1 and TRBJ1-5; D gene unclear. V was pared by 0 bases and J by 4 bases, with 7 bases between. Germline lookup yields CDR1 SQVTM and CDR2 ANQGSEA. This CDR3 contains 13 residues. The complete variable domain, with remaining parts taken from reference TRBV29-1 and TRBJ1-5, reads SAVISQKPSRDICQRGTSLTIQCQVDSQVTMMFWYRQQPGQSLTLIATANQGSEATYESGFVIDKFPISRPNLTFSTLTVSNMSPEDSSIYLCSVEDQPNQPQHFGDGTRLSIL.

As DNA, the CDR3 is TGCAGCGGTGCGACAGGGGTAGGGGAAAAACTGTTTTTT. Amino acid sequence: CSGATGVGEKLFF. V and J are TRBV29-1 and TRBJ1-4, with 8 bases that match TRBD1. After removal of 7 bases from V and 8 bases from J, the junction contained 9 bases not matched to a gene. The length of the CDR3 is 13 residues. The germline V gene has CDR1 SQVTM and CDR2 ANQGSEA.

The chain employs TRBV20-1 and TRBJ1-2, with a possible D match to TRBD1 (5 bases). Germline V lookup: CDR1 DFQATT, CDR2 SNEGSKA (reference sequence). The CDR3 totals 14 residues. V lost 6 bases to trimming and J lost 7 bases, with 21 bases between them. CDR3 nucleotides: TGCAGTGCCGCTGAGGGGCCCCTAACCCTTGGCTACACCTTC. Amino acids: CSAAEGPLTLGYTF.

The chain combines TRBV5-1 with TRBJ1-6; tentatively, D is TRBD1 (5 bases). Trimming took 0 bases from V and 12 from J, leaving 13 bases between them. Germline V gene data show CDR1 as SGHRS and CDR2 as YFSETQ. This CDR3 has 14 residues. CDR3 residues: CASSLVGAVEPLHF. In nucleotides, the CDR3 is TGCGCCAGCAGCTTGGTTGGGGCCGTCGAACCCCTCCACTTT.

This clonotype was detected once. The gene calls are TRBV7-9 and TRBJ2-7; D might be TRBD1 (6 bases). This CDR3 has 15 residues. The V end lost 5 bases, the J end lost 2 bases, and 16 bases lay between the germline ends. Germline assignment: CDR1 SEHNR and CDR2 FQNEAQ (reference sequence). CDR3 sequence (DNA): TGTGCCAGCAGCACCACCCGGGACACCACCTACGAGCAGTACTTC. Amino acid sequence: CASSTTRDTTYEQYF.

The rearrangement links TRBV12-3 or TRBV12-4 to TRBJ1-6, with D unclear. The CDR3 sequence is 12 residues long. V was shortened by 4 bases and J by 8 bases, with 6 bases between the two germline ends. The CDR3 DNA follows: TGTGCCAGCAGTTCAAGTTATTCACCCCTCCACTTT. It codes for CASSSSYSPLHF.

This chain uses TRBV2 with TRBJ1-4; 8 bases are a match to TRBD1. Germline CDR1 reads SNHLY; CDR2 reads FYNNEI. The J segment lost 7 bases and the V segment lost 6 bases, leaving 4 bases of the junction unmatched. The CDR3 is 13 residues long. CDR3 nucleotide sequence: TGTGCCAGCAGGGACAGGGTTGGTGAAAAACTGTTTTTT. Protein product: CASRDRVGEKLFF.

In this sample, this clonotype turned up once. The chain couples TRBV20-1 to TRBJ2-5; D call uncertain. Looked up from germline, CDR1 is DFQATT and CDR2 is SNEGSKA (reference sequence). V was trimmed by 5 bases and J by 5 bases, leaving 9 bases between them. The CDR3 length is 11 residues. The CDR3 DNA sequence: TGCAGTGCTCAACCGAGGGAGACCCAGTACTTC. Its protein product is CSAQPRETQYF.